The sequence of this T cell receptor (beta chain) was determined in a study of cytomegalovirus exposure and HLA in healthy donors. This CDR3 spans 15 amino acids. Trimming pared 4 bases from V and 6 bases from J, leaving 16 bases between. Germline CDR1 is MNHNS and CDR2 is SASEGT. Study-wide results and limits: For presence/absence analyses, sequencing depth was assumed to be roughly uniform across donors. Most TCR beta V segments were productive about 87% or about 30% of the time in an earlier analysis. Cytomegalovirus association was assigned to about 150 TCR beta chains. DRB1 had the most TCR associations and HLA-C the fewest, a later analysis found, with rates varying by HLA locus.

As regards this clone: The antigen remains undetermined.

The PCR was carried out with 60 Vbeta primers and 13 Jbeta primers. Some clones are missing from TCRdb's copy, which holds only in-frame ones; the method was immunoSEQ multiplex PCR. This sample yields around 180,000 clones, of which around 81% are seen a single time; roughly 5% belongs to the top ten. The rearrangement joins TRBV6-1 to TRBJ2-1; perhaps TRBD1 as D (5 bases). The clonotype originates from a man in his forties in good health and CMV-seronegative. The sequencing input was PBMCs. CDR3 sequence (DNA): TGTGCCAGCAGTGGGGGCAGACCTCTGCCCAATGAGCAGTTCTTC. Translating gives CASSGGRPLPNEQFF.